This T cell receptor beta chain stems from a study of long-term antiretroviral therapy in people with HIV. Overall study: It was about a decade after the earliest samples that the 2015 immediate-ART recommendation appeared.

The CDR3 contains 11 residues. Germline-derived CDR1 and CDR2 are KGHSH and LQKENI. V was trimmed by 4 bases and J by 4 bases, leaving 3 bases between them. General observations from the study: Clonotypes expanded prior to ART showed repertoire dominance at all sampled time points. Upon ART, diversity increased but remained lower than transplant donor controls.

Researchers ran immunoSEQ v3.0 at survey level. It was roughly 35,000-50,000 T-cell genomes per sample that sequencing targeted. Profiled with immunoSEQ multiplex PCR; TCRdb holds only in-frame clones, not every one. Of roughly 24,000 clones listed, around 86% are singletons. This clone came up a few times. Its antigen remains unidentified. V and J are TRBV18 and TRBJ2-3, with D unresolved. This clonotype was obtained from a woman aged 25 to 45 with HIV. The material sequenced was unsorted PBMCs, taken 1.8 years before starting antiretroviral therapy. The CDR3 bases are TGTGCCAGCTCACTCGCAGATACGCAGTATTTT. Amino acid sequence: CASSLADTQYF.